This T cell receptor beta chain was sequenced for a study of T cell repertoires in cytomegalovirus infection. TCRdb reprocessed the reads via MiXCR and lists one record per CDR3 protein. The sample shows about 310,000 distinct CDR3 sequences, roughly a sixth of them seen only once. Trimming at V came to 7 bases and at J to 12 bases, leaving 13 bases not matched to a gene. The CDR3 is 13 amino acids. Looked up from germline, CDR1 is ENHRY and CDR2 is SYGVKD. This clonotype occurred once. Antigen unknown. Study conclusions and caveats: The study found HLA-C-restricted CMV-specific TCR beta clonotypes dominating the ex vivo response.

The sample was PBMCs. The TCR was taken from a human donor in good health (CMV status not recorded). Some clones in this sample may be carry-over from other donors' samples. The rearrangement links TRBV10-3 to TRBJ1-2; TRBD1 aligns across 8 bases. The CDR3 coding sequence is TGTGCCATCAAGGGAGGGACAGGTGGCCCCGACACCTTC. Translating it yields CAIKGGTGGPDTF.